The clone carrying this TCR beta chain came up a few times. The entry originates in a study of blood T cell repertoires in COVID-19. Overall study context: The samples span acute and convalescent COVID-19 from the United States, Italy and Spain. The cDNA or gDNA used as material had been derived from T cells, B-cell-depleted T cells, or PBMCs.

The CDR3 has 16 amino acids. The germline V gene has CDR1 SGHRS and CDR2 YFSETQ. The junction had 2 bases not matched to a gene; V was cut back by 0 bases and J by 0 bases. In the original workflow: How many nucleated cells were present was estimated from reference gene primer amplification. Assay used: immunoSEQ multiplex PCR; TCRdb lists only in-frame clones, some missing. Clonal size and the V and J genes are those of that table, whereas D and trimming came from the DNA. The data show a few hundred thousand clones, about 83% seen once. This clonotype was sampled from a woman in her forties or fifties with acute or convalescent COVID-19. Source material: peripheral blood. V and J are TRBV5-1 and TRBJ1-5; 8 bases align to TRBD1. In nucleotides, the CDR3 is TGCGCCAGCAGCTTGGATGGACAGGGTAGCAATCAGCCCCAGCATTTT. Translation: CASSLDGQGSNQPQHF.